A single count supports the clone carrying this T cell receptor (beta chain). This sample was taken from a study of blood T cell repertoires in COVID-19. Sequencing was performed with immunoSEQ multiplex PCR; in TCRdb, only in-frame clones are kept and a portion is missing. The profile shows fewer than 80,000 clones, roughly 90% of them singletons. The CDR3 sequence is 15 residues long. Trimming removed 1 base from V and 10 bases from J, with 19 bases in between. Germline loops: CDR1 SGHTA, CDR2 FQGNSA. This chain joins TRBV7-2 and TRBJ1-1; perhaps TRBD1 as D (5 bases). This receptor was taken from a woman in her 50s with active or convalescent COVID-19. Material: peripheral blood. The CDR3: CASSLEGRWGIGAFF. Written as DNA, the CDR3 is TGTGCCAGCAGCTTAGAAGGGAGGTGGGGGATAGGAGCTTTCTTT.